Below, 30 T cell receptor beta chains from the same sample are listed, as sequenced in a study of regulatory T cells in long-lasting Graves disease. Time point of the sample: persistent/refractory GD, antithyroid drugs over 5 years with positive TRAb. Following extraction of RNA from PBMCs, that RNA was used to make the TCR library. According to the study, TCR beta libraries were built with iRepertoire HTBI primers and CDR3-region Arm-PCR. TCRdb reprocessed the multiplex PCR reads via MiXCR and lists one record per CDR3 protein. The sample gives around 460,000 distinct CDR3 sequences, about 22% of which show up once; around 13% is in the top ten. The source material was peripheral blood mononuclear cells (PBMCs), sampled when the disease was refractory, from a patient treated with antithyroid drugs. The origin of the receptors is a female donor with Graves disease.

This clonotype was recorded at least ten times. CDR3 sequence reads: CASSSRLAGASQETQYF. DNA for the CDR3: TGTGCCAGCAGCTCCCGATTAGCGGGAGCTTCGCAAGAGACCCAGTACTTC. The chain carries TRBV28 and TRBJ2-5; TRBD2 aligns across 9 bases. This CDR3 comprises 17 residues. Per the germline V gene, CDR1 is MDHEN and CDR2 is SYDVKM. Trimming at V came to 6 bases and at J to 2 bases, leaving 13 bases not matched to a gene.

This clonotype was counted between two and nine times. DNA of the CDR3: TGTGCCAGCAGCTCCCCGGGGGGCCATCGGTATGGCTACACCTTC. Its protein is CASSSPGGHRYGYTF. V and J are TRBV7-2 and TRBJ1-2; a weak D match, TRBD1 (6 bases). V gave up 4 bases and J gave up 5 bases, with 17 bases separating them. Germline CDR1 and CDR2: SGHTA and FQGNSA. This CDR3 has 15 amino acids.

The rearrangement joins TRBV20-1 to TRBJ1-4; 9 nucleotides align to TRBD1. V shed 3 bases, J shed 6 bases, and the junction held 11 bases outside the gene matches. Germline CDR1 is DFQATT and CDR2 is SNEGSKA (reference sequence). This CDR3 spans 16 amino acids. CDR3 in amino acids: CSASDQWTGADEKLFF. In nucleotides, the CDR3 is TGCAGTGCTAGTGATCAGTGGACAGGGGCTGATGAAAAACTGTTTTTT.

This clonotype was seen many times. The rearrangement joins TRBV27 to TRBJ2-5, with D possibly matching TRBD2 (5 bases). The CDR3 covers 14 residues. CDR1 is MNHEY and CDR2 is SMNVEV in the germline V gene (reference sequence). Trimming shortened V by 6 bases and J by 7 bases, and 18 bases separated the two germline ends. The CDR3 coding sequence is TGTGCCAGCAGCAGGACTTTTCTGGGTGGGACCCAGTACTTC. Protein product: CASSRTFLGGTQYF.

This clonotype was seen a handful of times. Here the CDR3 DNA reads TGTGCCAGCAGCTTAGTAACTTTTGCGGATCAGCCCCAGCATTTT. This encodes CASSLVTFADQPQHF. V usage is TRBV7-2 and J usage is TRBJ1-5; no definite D call. Deletions cut 1 base from V and 5 bases from J, with 12 bases between. In germline, CDR1 is SGHTA, CDR2 FQGNSA. CDR3 size: 15 residues.

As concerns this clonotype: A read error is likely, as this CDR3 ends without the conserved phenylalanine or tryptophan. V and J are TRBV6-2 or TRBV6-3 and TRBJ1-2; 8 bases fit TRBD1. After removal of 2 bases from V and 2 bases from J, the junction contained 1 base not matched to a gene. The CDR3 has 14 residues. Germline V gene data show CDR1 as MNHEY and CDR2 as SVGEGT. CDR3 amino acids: CASSYRTGNYGYTS. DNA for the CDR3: TGTGCCAGCAGTTACCGGACAGGGAACTATGGCTACACCTCC.

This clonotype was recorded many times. The DNA for the CDR3 is TGTGCCAGCAGGGGACAGGGGGCCGGGGAGCTGTTTTTT. Its translation: CASRGQGAGELFF. The chain couples TRBV2 to TRBJ2-2, with 11 bases aligning to TRBD1. There are 13 residues in the CDR3. Trimming at V came to 6 bases and at J to 6 bases, leaving 0 bases not matched to a gene. Germline CDR1 SNHLY, CDR2 FYNNEI.

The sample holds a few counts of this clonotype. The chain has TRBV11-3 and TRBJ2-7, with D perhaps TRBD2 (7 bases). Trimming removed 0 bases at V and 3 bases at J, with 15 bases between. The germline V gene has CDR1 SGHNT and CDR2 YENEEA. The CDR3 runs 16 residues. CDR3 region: CASSLEKGGGDYEQYF. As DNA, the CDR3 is TGTGCCAGCAGCTTAGAGAAAGGGGGAGGGGACTACGAGCAGTACTTC. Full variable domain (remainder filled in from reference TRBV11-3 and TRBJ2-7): EAGVVQSPRYKIIEKKQPVAFWCNPISGHNTLYWYLQNLGQGPELLIRYENEEAVDDSQLPKDRFSAERLKGVDSTLKIQPAELGDSAVYLCASSLEKGGGDYEQYFGPGTRLTVT.

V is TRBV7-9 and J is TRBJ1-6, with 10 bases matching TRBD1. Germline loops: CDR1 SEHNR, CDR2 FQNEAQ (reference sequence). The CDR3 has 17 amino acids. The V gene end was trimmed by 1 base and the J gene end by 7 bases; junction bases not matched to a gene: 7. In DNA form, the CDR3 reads TGTGCCAGCAGCTTAGACAGCCCGGGACAGGGGAATTCACCCCTCCACTTT. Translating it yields CASSLDSPGQGNSPLHF. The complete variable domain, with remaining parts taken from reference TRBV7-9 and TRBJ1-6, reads DTGVSQNPRHKITKRGQNVTFRCDPISEHNRLYWYRQTLGQGPEFLTYFQNEAQLEKSRLLSDRFSAERPKGSFSTLEIQRTEQGDSAMYLCASSLDSPGQGNSPLHFGNGTRLTVT.

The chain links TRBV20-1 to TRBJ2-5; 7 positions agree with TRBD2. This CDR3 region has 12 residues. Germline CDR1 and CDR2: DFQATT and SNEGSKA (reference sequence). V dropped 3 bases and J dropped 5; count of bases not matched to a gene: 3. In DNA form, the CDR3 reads TGCAGTGCTAGTCGGGGAGGGGAGACCCAGTACTTC. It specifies CSASRGGETQYF.

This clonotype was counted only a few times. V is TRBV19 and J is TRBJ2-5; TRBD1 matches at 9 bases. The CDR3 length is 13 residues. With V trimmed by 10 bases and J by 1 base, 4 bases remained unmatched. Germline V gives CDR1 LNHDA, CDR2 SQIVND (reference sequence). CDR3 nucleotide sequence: TGTGCCACTTCGGACAGGGGCCAAGAGACCCAGTACTTC. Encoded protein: CATSDRGQETQYF.

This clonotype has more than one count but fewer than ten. The CDR3 DNA reads TGCAGCGTATCCGGGGACACCATATATTTT. Translation: CSVSGDTIYF. The gene calls are TRBV29-1 and TRBJ1-3, with D uncertain. From germline, CDR1 is SQVTM and CDR2 ANQGSEA. Deletions cut 6 bases from V and 8 bases from J, with 8 bases between. The CDR3 totals 10 residues.

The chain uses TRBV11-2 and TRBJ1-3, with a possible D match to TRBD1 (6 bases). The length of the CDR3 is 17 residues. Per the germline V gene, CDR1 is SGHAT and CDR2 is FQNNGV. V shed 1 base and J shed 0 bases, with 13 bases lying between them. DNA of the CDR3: TGTGCCAGCAGCTTAGCCACTCTAGGGGGCTCTGGAAACACCATATATTTT. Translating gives CASSLATLGGSGNTIYF. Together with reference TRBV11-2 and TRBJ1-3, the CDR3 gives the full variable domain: EAGVAQSPRYKIIEKRQSVAFWCNPISGHATLYWYQQILGQGPKLLIQFQNNGVVDDSQLPKDRFSAERLKGVDSTLKIQPAKLEDSAVYLCASSLATLGGSGNTIYFGEGSWLTVV.

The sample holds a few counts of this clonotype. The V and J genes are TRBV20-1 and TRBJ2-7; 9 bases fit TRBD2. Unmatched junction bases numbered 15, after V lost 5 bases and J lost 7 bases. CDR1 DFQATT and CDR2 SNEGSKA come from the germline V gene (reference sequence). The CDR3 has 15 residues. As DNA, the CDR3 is TGCAGTGCTGCCTCGGGGCTAGCGGGGCAAGAGGAGCAGTACTTC. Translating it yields CSAASGLAGQEEQYF.

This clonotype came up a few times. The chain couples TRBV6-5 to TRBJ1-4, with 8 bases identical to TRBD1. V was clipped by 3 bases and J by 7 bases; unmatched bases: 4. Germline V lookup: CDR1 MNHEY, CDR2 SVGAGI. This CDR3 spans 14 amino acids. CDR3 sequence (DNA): TGTGCCAGCAGTTATCGACAGGGGATTGAAAAACTGTTTTTT. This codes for CASSYRQGIEKLFF.

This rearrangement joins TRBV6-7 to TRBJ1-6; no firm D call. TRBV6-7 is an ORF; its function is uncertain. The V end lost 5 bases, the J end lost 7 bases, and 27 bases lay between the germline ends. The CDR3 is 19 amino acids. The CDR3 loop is CASSPDTLDTADLNSPLHF. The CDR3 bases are TGTGCCAGCAGTCCCGACACTCTTGATACCGCGGATTTAAATTCACCCCTCCACTTT.

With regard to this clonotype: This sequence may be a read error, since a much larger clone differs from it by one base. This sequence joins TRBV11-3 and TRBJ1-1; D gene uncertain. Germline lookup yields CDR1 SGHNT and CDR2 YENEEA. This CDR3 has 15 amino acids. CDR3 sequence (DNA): TGTGCCGGCAGCTTAGAATCGGGCCGGAACACTGAAGCTTTCTTT. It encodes CAGSLESGRNTEAFF.

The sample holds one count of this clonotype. The CDR3 DNA is TGTGCCAGCAGCTTAGCGCGGCAAAATGAGCAGTTCTTC. Protein: CASSLARQNEQFF. The V and J genes are TRBV7-8 and TRBJ2-1; no clear D gene. V lost 0 bases and J lost 7, with 7 bases in between. Germline lookup yields CDR1 SGHVS and CDR2 FQNEAQ. This CDR3 has 13 residues. Based on the CDR3 plus reference TRBV7-8 and TRBJ2-1, the full variable domain is GAGVSQSPRYKVAKRGQDVALRCDPISGHVSLFWYQQALGQGPEFLTYFQNEAQLDKSGLPSDRFFAERPEGSVSTLKIQRTQQEDSAVYLCASSLARQNEQFFGPGTRLTVL.

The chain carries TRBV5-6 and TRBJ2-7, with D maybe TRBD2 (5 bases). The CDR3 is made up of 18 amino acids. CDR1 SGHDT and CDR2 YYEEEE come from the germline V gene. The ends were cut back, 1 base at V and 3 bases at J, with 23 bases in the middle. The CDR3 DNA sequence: TGTGCCAGCAGCTTGCGGGCGGGCGGTTCCTACTACTACTACGAGCAGTACTTC. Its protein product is CASSLRAGGSYYYYEQYF.

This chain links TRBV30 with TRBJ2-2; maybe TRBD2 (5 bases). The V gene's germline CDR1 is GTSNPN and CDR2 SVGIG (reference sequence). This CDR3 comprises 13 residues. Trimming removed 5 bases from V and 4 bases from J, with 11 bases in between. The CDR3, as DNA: TGTGCCTGGGCATCTGGGAGCACCGGGGAGCTGTTTTTT. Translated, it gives CAWASGSTGELFF.

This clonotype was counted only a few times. CDR3 region: CASSEQGRYNSPLHF. CDR3 bases: TGTGCCAGCAGTGAACAGGGCCGTTATAATTCACCCCTCCACTTT. The V call is TRBV2, the J call TRBJ1-6; TRBD1 is a possible D gene (5 bases). The CDR3 length is 15 residues. The V and J ends lost 2 bases and 4 bases respectively, with 9 bases between them. Germline V CDR1 and CDR2: SNHLY, FYNNEI.

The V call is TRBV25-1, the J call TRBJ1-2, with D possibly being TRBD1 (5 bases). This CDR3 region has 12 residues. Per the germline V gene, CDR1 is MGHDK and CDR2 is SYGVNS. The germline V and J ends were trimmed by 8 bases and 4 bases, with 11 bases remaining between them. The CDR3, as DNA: TGTGCCAGCGGAGGGGCCGTCTATGGCTACACCTTC. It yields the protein CASGGAVYGYTF.

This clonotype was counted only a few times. Here the CDR3 DNA reads TGCAGTGGGACCCGGGGACTAGCGGGAGATCTCCAAGAGACCCAGTACTTC. Translated: CSGTRGLAGDLQETQYF. The chain carries TRBV20-1 and TRBJ2-5, with 14 positions matching TRBD2. V lost 7 bases, J lost 1 base, and 11 bases stayed unmatched. CDR3 size: 17 residues. Germline CDR1 and CDR2: DFQATT and SNEGSKA (reference sequence).

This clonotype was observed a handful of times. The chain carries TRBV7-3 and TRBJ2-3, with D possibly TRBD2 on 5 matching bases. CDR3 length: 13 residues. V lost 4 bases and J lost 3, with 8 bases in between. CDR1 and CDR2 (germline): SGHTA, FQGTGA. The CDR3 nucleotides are TGTGCCAGCAGCTCCTGGACTACAGATACGCAGTATTTT. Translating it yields CASSSWTTDTQYF.

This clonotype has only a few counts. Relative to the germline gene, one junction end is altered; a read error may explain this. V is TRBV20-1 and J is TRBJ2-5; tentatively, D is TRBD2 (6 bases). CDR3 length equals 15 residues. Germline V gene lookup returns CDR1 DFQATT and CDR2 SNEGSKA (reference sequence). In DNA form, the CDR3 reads TGCAGTGCCAGAGTCGGAGGAGGGTCCCAAGAGACCCAGTACTTC. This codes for CSARVGGGSQETQYF.

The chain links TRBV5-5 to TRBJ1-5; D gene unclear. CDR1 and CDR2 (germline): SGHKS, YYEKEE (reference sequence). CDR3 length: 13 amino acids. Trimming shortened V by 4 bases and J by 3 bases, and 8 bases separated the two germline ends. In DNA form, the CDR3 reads TGTGCCAGCAGCGACCTAATCAATCAGCCCCAGCATTTT. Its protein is CASSDLINQPQHF. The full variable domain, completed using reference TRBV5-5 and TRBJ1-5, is DAGVTQSPTHLIKTRGQQVTLRCSPISGHKSVSWYQQVLGQGPQFIFQYYEKEERGRGNFPDRFSARQFPNYSSELNVNALLLGDSALYLCASSDLINQPQHFGDGTRLSIL.

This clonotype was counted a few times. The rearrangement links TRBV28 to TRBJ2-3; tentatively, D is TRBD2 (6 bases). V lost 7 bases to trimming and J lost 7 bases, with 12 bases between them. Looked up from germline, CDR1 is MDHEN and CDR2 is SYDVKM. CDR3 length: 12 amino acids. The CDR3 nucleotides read TGTGCCAGCAACTTGGCGGGGAATACGCAGTATTTT. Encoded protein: CASNLAGNTQYF.

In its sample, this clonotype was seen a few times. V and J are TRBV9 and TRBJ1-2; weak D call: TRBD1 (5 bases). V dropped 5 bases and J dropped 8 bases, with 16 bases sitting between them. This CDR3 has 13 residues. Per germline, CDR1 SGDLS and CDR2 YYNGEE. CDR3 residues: CASRAAGLSGYTF. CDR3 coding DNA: TGTGCCAGCAGAGCTGCAGGGCTGAGCGGCTACACCTTC.

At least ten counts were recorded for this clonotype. This CDR3 is CSALTGVNLYDGYTF. In DNA form, the CDR3 reads TGCAGTGCCTTGACAGGGGTCAACTTATACGATGGCTACACCTTC. The chain recombines TRBV20-1 with TRBJ1-2, with 8 positions matching TRBD1. Unmatched junction bases numbered 15, after V lost 6 bases and J lost 6 bases. Germline CDR1 DFQATT, CDR2 SNEGSKA (reference sequence). The CDR3 consists of 15 residues.

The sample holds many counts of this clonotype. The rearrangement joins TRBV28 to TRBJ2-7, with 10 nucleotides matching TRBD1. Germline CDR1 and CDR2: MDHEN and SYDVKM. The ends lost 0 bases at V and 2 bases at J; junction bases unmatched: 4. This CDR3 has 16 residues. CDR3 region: CASSLWGTGDPYEQYF. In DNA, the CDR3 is TGTGCCAGCAGTTTATGGGGGACAGGGGATCCCTACGAGCAGTACTTC.